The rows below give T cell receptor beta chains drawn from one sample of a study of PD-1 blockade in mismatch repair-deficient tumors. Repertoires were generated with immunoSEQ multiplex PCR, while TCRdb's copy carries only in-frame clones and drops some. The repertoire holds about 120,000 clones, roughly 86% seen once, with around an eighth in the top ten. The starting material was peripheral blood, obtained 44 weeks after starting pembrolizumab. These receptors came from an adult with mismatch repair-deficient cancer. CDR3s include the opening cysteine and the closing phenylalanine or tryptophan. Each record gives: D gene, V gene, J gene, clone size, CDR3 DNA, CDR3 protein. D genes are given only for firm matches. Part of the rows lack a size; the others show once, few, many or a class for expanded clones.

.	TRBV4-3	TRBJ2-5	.	TGCGCCAGCAGCCAAGAAGACGGCCTCGGGACCCAGTACTTC	CASSQEDGLGTQYF
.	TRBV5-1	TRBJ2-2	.	TGCGCCAGCAGCCATACCCCCTGGGGGGGGCACACCGGGGAGCTGTTTTTT	CASSHTPWGGHTGELFF
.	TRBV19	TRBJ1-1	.	TGTGCCAGTTTGCCGTGGGGGAAAGGGCTGAACACTGAAGCTTTCTTT	CASLPWGKGLNTEAFF
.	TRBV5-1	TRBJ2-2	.	TGCGCCAGCAGTCTAGCACAACCTAACACCGGGGAGCTGTTTTTT	CASSLAQPNTGELFF
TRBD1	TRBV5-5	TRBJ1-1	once	TGTGCCAGCAGCTTGATGAAAGGGGGCATCGCTGAAGCTTTCTTT	CASSLMKGGIAEAFF
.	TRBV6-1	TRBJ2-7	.	TGTGCCAGCAGTTCCAGATACGAGCAGTACTTC	CASSSRYEQYF
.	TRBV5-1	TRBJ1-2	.	TGCGCCAGCAGCTTGGATTTTAACTATGGCTACACCTTC	CASSLDFNYGYTF
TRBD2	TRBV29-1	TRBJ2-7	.	TGCAGCGCCGGGACTAGCGGAGCCTACGAGCAGTACTTC	CSAGTSGAYEQYF
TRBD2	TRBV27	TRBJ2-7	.	TGTGCCAGCAGTCCGTCAGCGGGACCCATCTCCTACGAGCAGTACTTC	CASSPSAGPISYEQYF
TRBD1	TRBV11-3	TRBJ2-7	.	TGTGCCAGCAGCTTGGGACAGGCCTCCTACGAGCAGTACTTC	CASSLGQASYEQYF
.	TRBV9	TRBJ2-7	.	TGTGCCAGCAGCGTAGATGGGGAATCCTACGAGCAGTACTTC	CASSVDGESYEQYF
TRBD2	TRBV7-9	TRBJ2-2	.	TGTGCCAGCAGCCCGCGGACTAGCGACACCGGGGAGCTGTTTTTT	CASSPRTSDTGELFF
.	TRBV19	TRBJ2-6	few	TGTGCCAGTAGTTCCAGGTACTCTGGGGCCAACGTCCTGACTTTC	CASSSRYSGANVLTF
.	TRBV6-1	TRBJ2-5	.	TGTGCCAGCAGTGAAGTCACAACAGGGCTTGAGACCCAGTACTTC	CASSEVTTGLETQYF
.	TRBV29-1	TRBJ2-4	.	TGCAGCGTTGGGACGGCACAAAACATTCAGTACTTC	CSVGTAQNIQYF
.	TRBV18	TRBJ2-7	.	TGTGCCAGCTCACCAAGGCTTGGGTTCTACGAGCAGTACTTC	CASSPRLGFYEQYF
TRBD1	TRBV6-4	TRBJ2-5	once	TGTGCCAGCAGTTACGCCGGGACAGGGGGCGGAGAGACCCAGTACTTC	CASSYAGTGGGETQYF
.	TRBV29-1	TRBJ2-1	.	TGCAGCGTTGAAGGGGGGGCCCCTCATAATGAGCAGTTCTTC	CSVEGGAPHNEQFF
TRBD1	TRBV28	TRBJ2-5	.	TGTGCCAGCAGTAGGACAGGGGGTGGGGAGACCCAGTACTTC	CASSRTGGGETQYF
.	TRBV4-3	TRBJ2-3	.	TGCGCCAGCAGCCAAGAAACCTATGTCACAGATACGCAGTATTTT	CASSQETYVTDTQYF
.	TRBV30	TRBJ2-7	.	TGTGCCTGGAGTGCCGCGAGGGTTAAGTACTTC	CAWSAARVKYF
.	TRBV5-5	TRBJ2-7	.	TGTGCCAGCAGCTTGATTACGGGAAACTCCTACGAGCAGTACTTC	CASSLITGNSYEQYF
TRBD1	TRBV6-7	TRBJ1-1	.	TGTGCCAGCAGTTACTCCCCGGACAGGGGAGCTTTCTTT	CASSYSPDRGAFF
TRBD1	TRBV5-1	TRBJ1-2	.	TGCGCCAGCAGCCAGACAGGGGAGGGCTACACCTTC	CASSQTGEGYTF
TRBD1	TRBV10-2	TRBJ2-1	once	TGCGCCAGCAGCCTGGGACAGGGGGAAATCGGAAGCTCCTACAATGAGCAGTTCTTC	CASSLGQGEIGSSYNEQFF
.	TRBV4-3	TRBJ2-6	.	TGCGCCAGCAGCCAAGACGGGTCCTCTGGGGCCAACGTCCTGACTTTC	CASSQDGSSGANVLTF
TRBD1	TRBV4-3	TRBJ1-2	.	TGCGCCAGCAGCCAAGATCCGGGACAGGTGATTAACTATGGCTACACCTTC	CASSQDPGQVINYGYTF
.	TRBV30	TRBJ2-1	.	TGTGCCTGGAGTCCTCGGGGGCGGGAGGAGCAGTTCTTC	CAWSPRGREEQFF
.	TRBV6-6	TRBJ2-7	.	TGTGCCAGCAGCATGGACAGCTACGAGCAGTACTTC	CASSMDSYEQYF
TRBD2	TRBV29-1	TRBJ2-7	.	TGCAGCGGCTTTAAGCGGGGGACCCACTCCTACGAGCAGTACTTC	CSGFKRGTHSYEQYF
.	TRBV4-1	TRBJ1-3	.	TGCGCCAGCAGCCAAATAGCAGGGATCTCTGGAAACACCATATATTTT	CASSQIAGISGNTIYF
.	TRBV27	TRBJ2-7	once	TGTGCCAGCAGTCTTTATGGGTCAGACTACGAGCAGTACTTC	CASSLYGSDYEQYF
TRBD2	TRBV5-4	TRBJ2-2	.	TGTGCCAGCAGCTTGACCGGGACTATCTCCACCGGGGAGCTGTTTTTT	CASSLTGTISTGELFF
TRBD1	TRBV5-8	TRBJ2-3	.	TGTGCCAGCAGCTTGGCCGATCTGCAGGGGGCAATAGATACGCAGTATTTT	CASSLADLQGAIDTQYF
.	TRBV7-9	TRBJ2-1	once	TGTGCCAGCAGCTTTCCGAGACTTTCGAAGCATGAGCAGTTCTTC	CASSFPRLSKHEQFF
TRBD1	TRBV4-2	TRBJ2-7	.	TGTGCCAGCAGCCAAAACCCCGGGACAGGGGGCAACGAGCAGTACTTC	CASSQNPGTGGNEQYF
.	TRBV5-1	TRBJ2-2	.	TGCGCCAGCAGCTTGGTTGGGCAGGTAAACACCGGGGAGCTGTTTTTT	CASSLVGQVNTGELFF